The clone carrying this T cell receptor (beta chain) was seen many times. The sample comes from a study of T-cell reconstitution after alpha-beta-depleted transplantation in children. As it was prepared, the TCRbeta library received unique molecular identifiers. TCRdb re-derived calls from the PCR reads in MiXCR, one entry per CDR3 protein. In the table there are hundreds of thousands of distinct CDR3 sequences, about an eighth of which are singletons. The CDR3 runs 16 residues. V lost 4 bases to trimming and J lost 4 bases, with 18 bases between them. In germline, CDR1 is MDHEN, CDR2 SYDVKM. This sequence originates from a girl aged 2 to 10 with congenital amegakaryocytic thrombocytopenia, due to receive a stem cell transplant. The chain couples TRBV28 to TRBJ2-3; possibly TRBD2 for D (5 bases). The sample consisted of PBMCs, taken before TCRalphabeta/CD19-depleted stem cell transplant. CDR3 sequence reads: CASSSRASMGADTQYF. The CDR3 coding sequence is TGTGCCAGCAGTTCGAGGGCCAGTATGGGAGCAGATACGCAGTATTTT.